Only a few counts were recorded for the clone carrying this TCR beta chain. Mouse gene names and germline throughout. The read ends 1 residue shy of where the CDR3 ends; the end is completed using the germline J gene. Clones were read by immunoSEQ multiplex PCR, and TCRdb kept only the in-frame ones, dropping some. The sample lists 4,000 to 5,500 clones; nearly 40% were seen once. The source of the sample is a study of tissue T cells after allogeneic stem cell transplantation. CDR3 length: 12 residues. Germline CDR1 and CDR2: KGHTA and FQNQQP. Time point noted: mouse harvest day 14 after allogeneic transplant. Mouse grafts combined 10^7 T-cell-depleted bone marrow cells with 10^6 splenic CD5+ T cells.

This receptor was identified in a female BALB/c mouse given C57BL/6 T cells with graft-versus-host disease after an allogeneic hematopoietic cell transplant. The chain joins TRBV23 to TRBJ2-5. Sequenced sample: gut tissue. CDR3 DNA (partial): TGCTCCAGCAGTCAATTGAAGGACACCCAGTAC. It is translated as CSSSQLKDTQY. The CDR3, in full, reads CSSSQLKDTQYF.